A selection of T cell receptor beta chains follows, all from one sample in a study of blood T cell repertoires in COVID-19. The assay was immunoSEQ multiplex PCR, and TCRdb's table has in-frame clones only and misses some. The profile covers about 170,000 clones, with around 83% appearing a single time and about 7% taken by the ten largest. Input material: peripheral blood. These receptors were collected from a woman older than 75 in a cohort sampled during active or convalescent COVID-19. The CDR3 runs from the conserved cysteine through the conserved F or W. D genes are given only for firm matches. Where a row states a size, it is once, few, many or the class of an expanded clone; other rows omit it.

CASSVGQVPNTEAFF | TGTGCCAGCAGCGTAGGACAGGTACCGAACACTGAAGCTTTCTTT | . | TRBJ1-1 | TRBV9 | .
CASSLRAGGSLTGELFF | TGTGCCAGCAGCTTACGAGCGGGGGGGAGCCTCACCGGGGAGCTGTTTTTT | TRBD2 | TRBJ2-2 | TRBV7-2 | .
CASSLGDISYGYTF | TGCGCCAGCAGCTTGGGGGACATCTCCTATGGCTACACCTTC | . | TRBJ1-2 | TRBV5-1 | .
CASSPGQAYGYTF | TGTGCCAGCAGCCCCGGACAGGCCTATGGCTACACCTTC | TRBD1 | TRBJ1-2 | TRBV7-9 | .
CASSPAPRGAFF | TGTGCCAGCTCTCCTGCCCCCAGGGGAGCTTTCTTT | . | TRBJ1-1 | TRBV28 | .
CASSVRSGTGWLGGNTIYF | TGTGCCAGCAGTGTCAGATCGGGGACAGGGTGGTTGGGAGGAAACACCATATATTTT | TRBD1 | TRBJ1-3 | TRBV28 | once
CATRAGRDRNTEAFF | TGTGCCACCAGGGCAGGGCGGGATAGGAACACTGAAGCTTTCTTT | . | TRBJ1-1 | TRBV24-1 | .
CASSPVERETQYF | TGTGCCAGCTCACCCGTCGAGCGGGAGACCCAGTACTTC | . | TRBJ2-5 | TRBV18 | .
CASSFDSSYNEQFF | TGTGCCAGCAGCTTTGATAGCTCCTACAATGAGCAGTTCTTC | . | TRBJ2-1 | TRBV5-6 | .
CASSYSTGSSYEQYF | TGTGCCAGCAGTTACTCGACTGGGAGCTCCTACGAGCAGTACTTC | . | TRBJ2-7 | TRBV6-5 | once
CASSQAAGLGNEKLFF | TGTGCCAGCAGCCAAGCTGCAGGGCTGGGTAATGAAAAACTGTTTTTT | . | TRBJ1-4 | TRBV3-1/TRBV3-2 | .
CASSRTSGVINEQFF | TGTGCCAGCAGTCGGACTAGCGGGGTTATCAATGAGCAGTTCTTC | TRBD2 | TRBJ2-1 | TRBV5-5 | .
CASSWDRNYGYTF | TGTGCCAGCAGTTGGGACAGAAACTATGGCTACACCTTC | TRBD1 | TRBJ1-2 | TRBV28 | .
CASSGGDYLGGELFF | TGCGCCAGCAGCGGGGGGGACTACCTCGGCGGGGAGCTGTTTTTT | TRBD2 | TRBJ2-2 | TRBV5-1 | .
CASSIYMAGSTEAFF | TGTGCCAGTAGTATATATATGGCGGGTAGCACTGAAGCTTTCTTT | . | TRBJ1-1 | TRBV19 | .
CSAGGADGYTF | TGCAGCGCCGGGGGGGCGGATGGCTACACCTTC | . | TRBJ1-2 | TRBV20-1 | .
CASAPDSYNTGELFF | TGTGCCAGCGCCCCGGACAGCTATAACACCGGGGAGCTGTTTTTT | . | TRBJ2-2 | TRBV7-9 | .
CATSVREGTGDTQYF | TGTGCCACCAGTGTAAGGGAAGGTACAGGAGATACGCAGTATTTT | . | TRBJ2-3 | TRBV24-1 | .
CASSLGLAGGTDTQYF | TGTGCCAGCAGTTTGGGGCTAGCGGGGGGCACAGATACGCAGTATTTT | TRBD2 | TRBJ2-3 | TRBV27 | .
CASSLLPGTGNDGNTIYF | TGTGCCAGCAGCCTGCTCCCCGGGACAGGGAATGATGGAAACACCATATATTTT | TRBD1 | TRBJ1-3 | TRBV7-9 | .
CASSFSGVSQQFF | TGTGCCAGCAGTTTCTCCGGGGTGTCCCAGCAGTTCTTC | . | TRBJ2-1 | TRBV28 | .
CSVEQGAGGNGYTF | TGCAGCGTTGAGCAGGGGGCAGGGGGGAATGGCTACACCTTC | TRBD1 | TRBJ1-2 | TRBV29-1 | .
CASSQKRGLETQYF | TGTGCCAGCAGCCAGAAGAGGGGGCTGGAGACCCAGTACTTC | TRBD1 | TRBJ2-5 | TRBV3-1/TRBV3-2 | .
CASSETGAGEKLFF | TGTGCCAGCAGTGAGACAGGGGCTGGTGAAAAACTGTTTTTT | TRBD1 | TRBJ1-4 | TRBV25-1 | .
CASSRQDNEKLFF | TGTGCCAGCAGTCGACAGGATAATGAAAAACTGTTTTTT | . | TRBJ1-4 | TRBV12-3/TRBV12-4 | .
CASSLMGNSGNTIYF | TGTGCCAGCAGCCTCATGGGCAACTCTGGAAACACCATATATTTT | . | TRBJ1-3 | TRBV3-1/TRBV3-2 | .
CASSPGTISSGANVLTF | TGTGCCAGCAGCCCGGGGACTATCTCCTCTGGGGCCAACGTCCTGACTTTC | TRBD2 | TRBJ2-6 | TRBV9 | .
CATSDLGEEGAKTQYF | TGTGCCACCAGTGATTTGGGAGAGGAGGGGGCGAAGACCCAGTACTTC | . | TRBJ2-5 | TRBV24-1 | .
CASRGAANVLTF | TGTGCCAGCAGGGGGGCAGCCAACGTCCTGACTTTC | . | TRBJ2-6 | TRBV25-1 | .
CASSQGDRARSPLHF | TGCGCCAGCAGCCAAGGGGACAGGGCACGGTCACCCCTCCACTTT | TRBD1 | TRBJ1-6 | TRBV4-1 | .
CASSEDRGGMDTEAFF | TGTGCCAGCAGTGAGGACAGAGGGGGTATGGACACTGAAGCTTTCTTT | . | TRBJ1-1 | TRBV2 | once
CASSPQGQETQYF | TGTGCCAGCAGCCCACAGGGGCAAGAGACCCAGTACTTC | TRBD1 | TRBJ2-5 | TRBV9 | .
CASSWGQLNEKLFF | TGTGCCAGCAGCTGGGGACAGCTTAATGAAAAACTGTTTTTT | TRBD1 | TRBJ1-4 | TRBV5-5 | .
CASSLLGGSSYEQYF | TGTGCCAGCAGTTTACTGGGAGGAAGCTCCTACGAGCAGTACTTC | . | TRBJ2-7 | TRBV28 | once
CASSRGQGETQYF | TGCGCCAGCAGCAGGGGACAGGGAGAGACCCAGTACTTC | TRBD1 | TRBJ2-5 | TRBV5-1 | .
CASSYGQRIQETQYF | TGTGCCAGCAGCTACGGACAGAGAATCCAAGAGACCCAGTACTTC | . | TRBJ2-5 | TRBV5-4 | few
CASSPQGAQEKLFF | TGTGCCAGCTCACCGCAGGGGGCCCAGGAAAAACTGTTTTTT | TRBD1 | TRBJ1-4 | TRBV18 | .
CASSRGKGEQETQYF | TGTGCCAGCAGCCGCGGGAAGGGAGAGCAAGAGACCCAGTACTTC | . | TRBJ2-5 | TRBV11-3 | .
CASSRLQGTGELFF | TGTGCCAGCAGCCGCCTGCAGGGTACCGGGGAGCTGTTTTTT | . | TRBJ2-2 | TRBV7-9 | .
CAISGSAGELFF | TGTGCCATCAGTGGTAGTGCCGGGGAGCTGTTTTTT | . | TRBJ2-2 | TRBV10-3 | .
CASSRNRVYGYTF | TGTGCCAGCAGTCGAAACAGGGTCTATGGCTACACCTTC | . | TRBJ1-2 | TRBV27 | .
CATSDFGQGNTGELFF | TGTGCCACCAGTGATTTCGGGCAGGGGAACACCGGGGAGCTGTTTTTT | . | TRBJ2-2 | TRBV24-1 | .
CAIRPGQGAGMNTEAFF | TGTGCCATCAGGCCGGGACAGGGGGCCGGGATGAACACTGAAGCTTTCTTT | TRBD1 | TRBJ1-1 | TRBV10-3 | .
CASSWAGTANSPLHF | TGTGCCAGCAGCTGGGCCGGGACAGCAAATTCACCCCTCCACTTT | TRBD1 | TRBJ1-6 | TRBV11-3 | .
CASSESRIRGNTEAFF | TGCGCCAGCAGTGAGTCCCGGATTAGGGGGAACACTGAAGCTTTCTTT | . | TRBJ1-1 | TRBV10-1 | .
CASSEGGINSPLHF | TGCGCCAGCAGTGAAGGCGGGATTAATTCACCCCTCCACTTT | . | TRBJ1-6 | TRBV10-2 | .
CASSVGLAGGPGETQYF | TGTGCCAGCAGCGTAGGACTAGCGGGGGGGCCAGGGGAGACCCAGTACTTC | TRBD2 | TRBJ2-5 | TRBV9 | .
CASSQGNSGNTIYF | TGCGCCAGCAGTCAGGGCAACTCTGGAAACACCATATATTTT | . | TRBJ1-3 | TRBV23-1 | .
CSGGGLNTEAFF | TGCAGCGGAGGGGGCCTGAACACTGAAGCTTTCTTT | TRBD1 | TRBJ1-1 | TRBV29-1 | .